This paragraph covers one T cell receptor (beta chain) sequence. The antigen remains unidentified. The entry originates in a study of OX40 agonist ivuxolimab in advanced cancers. In the study overall: Patients got intravenous ivuxolimab at 0.01 to 10 mg/kg every 2 weeks. Study results and caveats: At 0.1 to 3.0 mg/kg and by week 6, clonal expansion occurred in CD4+ and CD8+ blood T cells.

Germline-derived CDR1 and CDR2 are SGHDT and YYEEEE. Between the trimmed V and J ends, which lost 4 bases and 5 bases, there was a span of 12 bases. The CDR3 covers 13 residues. Only in-frame clones appear in the TCRdb table, and some are missing; sequencing was by immunoSEQ multiplex PCR. Here the sample spans approximately 70,000 clones, roughly 87% being singletons. The material sequenced was CD4+ or CD8+ T cells sorted from blood, taken in a trial of the OX40 agonist ivuxolimab. The chain has TRBV5-6 and TRBJ2-5, with D perhaps given as TRBD1 or TRBD2 (5 bases each). The receptor was isolated from an adult with an advanced solid tumor such as melanoma, head and neck, liver or kidney cancer. The CDR3 sequence: CASSIGTGETQYF. The DNA of the CDR3 is TGTGCCAGCAGCATAGGGACCGGGGAGACCCAGTACTTC. Full variable domain (missing parts from reference TRBV5-6 and TRBJ2-5): DAGVTQSPTHLIKTRGQQVTLRCSPKSGHDTVSWYQQALGQGPQFIFQYYEEEERQRGNFPDRFSGHQFPNYSSELNVNALLLGDSALYLCASSIGTGETQYFGPGTRLLVL.